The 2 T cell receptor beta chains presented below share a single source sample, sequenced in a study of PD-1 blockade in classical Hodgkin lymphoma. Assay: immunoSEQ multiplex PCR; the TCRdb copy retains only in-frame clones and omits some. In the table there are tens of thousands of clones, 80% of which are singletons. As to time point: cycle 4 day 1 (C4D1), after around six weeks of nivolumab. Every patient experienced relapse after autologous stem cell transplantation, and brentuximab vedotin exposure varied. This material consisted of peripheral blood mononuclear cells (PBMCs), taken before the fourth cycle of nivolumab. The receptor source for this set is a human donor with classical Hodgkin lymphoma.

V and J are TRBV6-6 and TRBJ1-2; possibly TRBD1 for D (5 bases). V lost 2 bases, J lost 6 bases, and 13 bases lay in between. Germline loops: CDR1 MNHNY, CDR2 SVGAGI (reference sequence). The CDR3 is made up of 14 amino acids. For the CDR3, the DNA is TGTGCCAGCAGTTACGGGACCGTTAGTGATGGCTACACCTTC. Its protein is CASSYGTVSDGYTF.

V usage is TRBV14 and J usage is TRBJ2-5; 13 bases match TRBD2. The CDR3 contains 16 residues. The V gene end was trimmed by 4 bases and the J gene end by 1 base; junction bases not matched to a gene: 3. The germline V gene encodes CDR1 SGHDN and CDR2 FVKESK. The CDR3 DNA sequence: TGTGCCAGCAGCCGCAGACTAGCGGGGGGCCAAGAGACCCAGTACTTC. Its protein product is CASSRRLAGGQETQYF. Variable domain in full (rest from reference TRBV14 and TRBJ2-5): EAGVTQFPSHSVIEKGQTVTLRCDPISGHDNLYWYRRVMGKEIKFLLHFVKESKQDESGMPNNRFLAERTGGTYSTLKVQPAELEDSGVYFCASSRRLAGGQETQYFGPGTRLLVL.